A selection of T cell receptor beta chains follows, all from one sample in a study of identifying expanded T cells in peripheral blood. Some clones are missing from TCRdb's copy, which holds only in-frame ones; the method was immunoSEQ multiplex PCR. The data contain some 97,000 clones, around nine tenths of them singletons. The source material was blood. The receptors originated from a person aged 18 to 75 in good health. CDR3s include the opening cysteine and the closing phenylalanine or tryptophan. Fields, in order: V gene, D gene, J gene, clone size, CDR3 DNA, CDR3 protein. A D gene is named only where the DNA matches it firmly. Expanded clones get a size class; other rows say once, few or many, or leave the size out.

V gene: TRBV7-8
D gene: .
J gene: TRBJ1-3
clone size: .
CDR3 DNA: TGTGCCAGCAGCCAACCCCTGTTAGTATCTGGAAACACCATATATTTT
CDR3 protein: CASSQPLLVSGNTIYF

V gene: TRBV20-1
D gene: .
J gene: TRBJ2-5
clone size: .
CDR3 DNA: TGCAGTGGGGCGGGTCAAGAGACCCAGTACTTC
CDR3 protein: CSGAGQETQYF

V gene: TRBV30
D gene: .
J gene: TRBJ1-5
clone size: .
CDR3 DNA: TGTGCCTGGAGTGCGGGGGTATGGCAGCCCCAGCATTTT
CDR3 protein: CAWSAGVWQPQHF

V gene: TRBV5-1
D gene: .
J gene: TRBJ2-2
clone size: .
CDR3 DNA: TGCGCCAGCAGCTTAGGCGTCGCGAACACCGGGGAGCTGTTTTTT
CDR3 protein: CASSLGVANTGELFF

V gene: TRBV14
D gene: TRBD1
J gene: TRBJ1-2
clone size: few
CDR3 DNA: TGTGCCAGCAGCAAAGGGGGACAGGGGGCCCCTGGCTACACCTTC
CDR3 protein: CASSKGGQGAPGYTF

V gene: TRBV5-1
D gene: .
J gene: TRBJ2-6
clone size: .
CDR3 DNA: TGCGCCAGCAGCTTGAGGGGATCTGGGGCCAACGTCCTGACTTTC
CDR3 protein: CASSLRGSGANVLTF

V gene: TRBV5-1
D gene: .
J gene: TRBJ1-2
clone size: .
CDR3 DNA: TGTGCCAGCAGCTTTGGCAGCACTAACTATGGCTACACCTTC
CDR3 protein: CASSFGSTNYGYTF

V gene: TRBV19
D gene: .
J gene: TRBJ2-7
clone size: .
CDR3 DNA: TGTGCCAGTAGTCCTGCGGACAGCTCCTACGAGCAGTACTTC
CDR3 protein: CASSPADSSYEQYF

V gene: TRBV20-1
D gene: .
J gene: TRBJ1-2
clone size: .
CDR3 DNA: TGCAGTGCGGAGGGGGGAAATGGCTACACCTTC
CDR3 protein: CSAEGGNGYTF

V gene: TRBV4-1
D gene: .
J gene: TRBJ1-1
clone size: .
CDR3 DNA: TGCGCCAGCAGCCAACTGGGGTCTAAAGCTTTCTTT
CDR3 protein: CASSQLGSKAFF

V gene: TRBV15
D gene: .
J gene: TRBJ2-3
clone size: .
CDR3 DNA: TGTGCCACCAGCAGAGTAAACGGGGCTTACGATACGCAGTATTTT
CDR3 protein: CATSRVNGAYDTQYF

V gene: TRBV9
D gene: .
J gene: TRBJ1-5
clone size: .
CDR3 DNA: TGTGCCAGCAGTAGGGGAGGGGTCATGGGTCAGCCCCAGCATTTT
CDR3 protein: CASSRGGVMGQPQHF

V gene: TRBV2
D gene: TRBD1
J gene: TRBJ1-5
clone size: .
CDR3 DNA: TGTGCCAGCAGTGAGTGGGGGCAGGGGGCTTTCCAGCCCCAGCATTTT
CDR3 protein: CASSEWGQGAFQPQHF

V gene: TRBV28
D gene: .
J gene: TRBJ1-3
clone size: .
CDR3 DNA: TGTGCCAGCACCTGGCTTTCTGGAAACACCATATATTTT
CDR3 protein: CASTWLSGNTIYF

V gene: TRBV19
D gene: TRBD2
J gene: TRBJ2-1
clone size: .
CDR3 DNA: TGTGCCAGTAGTGCCCTCGGGTGGCGGGGGGCATCCTACAATGAGCAGTTCTTC
CDR3 protein: CASSALGWRGASYNEQFF

V gene: TRBV2
D gene: .
J gene: TRBJ1-1
clone size: .
CDR3 DNA: TGTGCCAGCGGGGAGAACACTGAAGCTTTCTTT
CDR3 protein: CASGENTEAFF

V gene: TRBV28
D gene: .
J gene: TRBJ2-1
clone size: .
CDR3 DNA: TGTGCCAGCAACCCGGGTCTCCCTGGGGGTGAGCAGTTCTTC
CDR3 protein: CASNPGLPGGEQFF

V gene: TRBV7-9
D gene: .
J gene: TRBJ1-1
clone size: .
CDR3 DNA: TGTGCCAGCAGCACGGGACTTTTAAACACTGAAGCTTTCTTT
CDR3 protein: CASSTGLLNTEAFF